The 10 T cell receptor beta chains below were found in one sample sequenced in a study of shared clonotypes between healthy human individuals. Produced via immunoSEQ multiplex PCR; TCRdb's table is partial and in-frame only. The profile shows roughly 700,000 clones, around 74% of them singletons. Input material: memory CD4+ T cells sorted from blood. Subset defined: CD45RA-negative fraction. Receptors originate from a woman between 25 and 40 years old in good health.

The chain is built from TRBV5-1 and TRBJ1-1; D not resolved. Trimming took off 0 bases at V and 1 base at J, with 7 bases between the two ends. CDR3 length: 14 residues. Germline CDR1 is SGHRS and CDR2 is YFSETQ. The CDR3 DNA reads as TGCGCCAGCAGCTTGGTAGAACGGAACACTGAAGCTTTCTTT. Translated: CASSLVERNTEAFF. Looking up the rest from reference TRBV5-1 and TRBJ1-1 gives the full variable domain: KAGVTQTPRYLIKTRGQQVTLSCSPISGHRSVSWYQQTPGQGLQFLFEYFSETQRNKGNFPGRFSGRQFSNSRSEMNVSTLELGDSALYLCASSLVERNTEAFFGQGTRLTVV.

The genes are TRBV6-5 and TRBJ2-5, with a possible D match to TRBD1 (6 bases). Germline CDR1 reads MNHEY; CDR2 reads SVGAGI. V shed 5 bases and J shed 1 base, with 14 bases lying between them. The CDR3 length is 15 residues. The CDR3 is CASSPNDRPQETQYF. The CDR3 bases are TGTGCCAGCAGTCCAAATGACAGGCCCCAAGAGACCCAGTACTTC.

The count of this clone is one. The chain employs TRBV19 and TRBJ2-2; 7 bases match TRBD1. This CDR3 has 13 amino acids. Germline values: CDR1 LNHDA, CDR2 SQIVND (reference sequence). V trimming: 6 bases; J trimming: 6 bases; junction bases outside the gene matches: 4. CDR3 bases: TGTGCCAGTAGGACACAGGGGTCCGGGGAGCTGTTTTTT. Amino acids: CASRTQGSGELFF.

This clone was picked up a small number of times. This sequence joins TRBV5-1 and TRBJ1-2; D may be TRBD1 (5 bases). The CDR3 totals 18 residues. Germline CDR1 reads SGHRS; CDR2 reads YFSETQ. Trimming shortened V by 4 bases and J by 6 bases, and 28 bases separated the two germline ends. This CDR3 is CASSPTGATGRQNDGYTF. The CDR3 coding sequence is TGCGCCAGCAGCCCAACTGGGGCAACAGGAAGGCAGAACGATGGCTACACCTTC.

The chain couples TRBV10-3 to TRBJ1-5; 8 bases align to TRBD1. This CDR3 comprises 14 residues. Germline CDR1 reads ENHRY; CDR2 reads SYGVKD. V gave up 6 bases and J gave up 6 bases; unmatched junction bases: 7. This CDR3 is CAISADRGGQPQHF. CDR3 in DNA: TGTGCCATCAGCGCTGACAGGGGCGGTCAGCCCCAGCATTTT.

Ten or more counts support this clone. V is TRBV25-1 and J is TRBJ2-7, with 11 bases lining up with TRBD1. The CDR3 extends over 16 amino acids. After removal of 1 base from V and 4 bases from J, the junction contained 6 bases not matched to a gene. In germline, CDR1 is MGHDK, CDR2 SYGVNS. The CDR3 loop is CASSESRDRGTYEQYF. The CDR3 DNA reads TGTGCCAGCAGTGAATCCCGGGACAGGGGGACTTACGAGCAGTACTTC.

In DNA form, the CDR3 reads TGTGCCAGCAGCTTAGCGGGAATCGTCAATGAGCAGTTCTTC. Translation: CASSLAGIVNEQFF. This chain joins TRBV11-2 and TRBJ2-1; D might be TRBD2 (5 bases). Germline CDR1 is SGHAT and CDR2 is FQNNGV. CDR3 length: 14 amino acids. V was clipped by 1 base and J by 6 bases, with 10 bases between them.

The chain couples TRBV5-1 to TRBJ2-5; 11 nucleotides align to TRBD1. Germline V gene data show CDR1 as SGHRS and CDR2 as YFSETQ. This CDR3 comprises 15 residues. After removal of 5 bases from V and 2 bases from J, the junction contained 5 bases not matched to a gene. The CDR3 protein is CASRVGTGGQETQYF. The CDR3 DNA reads as TGCGCCAGCAGAGTTGGGACAGGGGGACAAGAGACCCAGTACTTC.

The chain is built from TRBV6-1 and TRBJ2-7, with TRBD1 matching 8 bases. The CDR3 is 13 residues long. CDR1 is MNHNS and CDR2 is SASEGT in the germline V gene. Trimming took 7 bases from V and 3 from J; bases not matched to a gene: 5. CDR3 coding DNA: TGTGCCAGCACCGGACAGGGTGACTACGAGCAGTACTTC. Its translation is CASTGQGDYEQYF.

The chain uses TRBV5-1 and TRBJ2-1, with 7 nucleotides matching TRBD2. Germline trimming cut 7 bases from V and 0 bases from J; bases unmatched to any gene: 1. This CDR3 comprises 13 residues. CDR1 and CDR2 (germline): SGHRS, YFSETQ. CDR3 region: CASGTTSYNEQFF. The CDR3 nucleotides are TGCGCCAGCGGGACTACCTCCTACAATGAGCAGTTCTTC.